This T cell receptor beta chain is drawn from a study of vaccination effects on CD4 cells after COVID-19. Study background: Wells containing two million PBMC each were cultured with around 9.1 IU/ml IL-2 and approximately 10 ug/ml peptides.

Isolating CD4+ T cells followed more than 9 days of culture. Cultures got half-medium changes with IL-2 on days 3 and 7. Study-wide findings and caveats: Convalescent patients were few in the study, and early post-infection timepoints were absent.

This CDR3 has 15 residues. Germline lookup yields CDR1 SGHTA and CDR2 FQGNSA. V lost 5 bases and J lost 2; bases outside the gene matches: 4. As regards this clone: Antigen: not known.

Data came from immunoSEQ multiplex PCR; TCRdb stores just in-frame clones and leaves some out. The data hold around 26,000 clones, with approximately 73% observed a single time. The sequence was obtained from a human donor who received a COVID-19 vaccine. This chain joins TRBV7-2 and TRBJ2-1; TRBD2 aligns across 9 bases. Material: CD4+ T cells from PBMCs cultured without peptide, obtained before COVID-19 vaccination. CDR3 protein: CASSLQRGAYNEQFF. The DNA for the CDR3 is TGTGCCAGCAGCCTCCAGCGGGGGGCCTACAATGAGCAGTTCTTC.